This note documents a single TCR beta chain sequence. The antigen remains undetermined. The CDR3 contains 19 residues. This record comes from a study of CXCR3-negative and CXCR3-positive naive CD8 T cells. UMI-tagged TRB cDNA libraries were built via 5' RACE. TCRdb re-called the 5' RACE reads, yielding one record per CDR3 amino acid sequence without DNA. The table counts over 100,000 distinct CDR3 sequences; just over 0.35% lies in the top ten. Study findings and constraints: Whereas memory cells differed, naive CXCR3-negative and CXCR3-positive cells shared similar TRBV-TRBJ usage. Memory CD8+ cells had much lower diversity, and both naive subsets had comparably high diversity. The study found more hydrophobic TRB CDR3s in CXCR3-positive naive cells than in CXCR3-negative naive cells.

The receptor's source is a human donor in good health. Some clones in this sample may be carry-over from other donors' samples. The sample consisted of naive CXCR3+ CD8+ T cells from blood. Subset specified: CD45RO-CCR7+CD27+CD95- naive CD8+ T cells expressing CXCR3 (TNR3+). The chain has TRBV7-5 and TRBJ2-1; there is no DNA to check the TCRdb D call of TRBD2. TRBV7-5 is a pseudogene locus. The CDR3 reads CISVSEAPSPEGEINEQFF.